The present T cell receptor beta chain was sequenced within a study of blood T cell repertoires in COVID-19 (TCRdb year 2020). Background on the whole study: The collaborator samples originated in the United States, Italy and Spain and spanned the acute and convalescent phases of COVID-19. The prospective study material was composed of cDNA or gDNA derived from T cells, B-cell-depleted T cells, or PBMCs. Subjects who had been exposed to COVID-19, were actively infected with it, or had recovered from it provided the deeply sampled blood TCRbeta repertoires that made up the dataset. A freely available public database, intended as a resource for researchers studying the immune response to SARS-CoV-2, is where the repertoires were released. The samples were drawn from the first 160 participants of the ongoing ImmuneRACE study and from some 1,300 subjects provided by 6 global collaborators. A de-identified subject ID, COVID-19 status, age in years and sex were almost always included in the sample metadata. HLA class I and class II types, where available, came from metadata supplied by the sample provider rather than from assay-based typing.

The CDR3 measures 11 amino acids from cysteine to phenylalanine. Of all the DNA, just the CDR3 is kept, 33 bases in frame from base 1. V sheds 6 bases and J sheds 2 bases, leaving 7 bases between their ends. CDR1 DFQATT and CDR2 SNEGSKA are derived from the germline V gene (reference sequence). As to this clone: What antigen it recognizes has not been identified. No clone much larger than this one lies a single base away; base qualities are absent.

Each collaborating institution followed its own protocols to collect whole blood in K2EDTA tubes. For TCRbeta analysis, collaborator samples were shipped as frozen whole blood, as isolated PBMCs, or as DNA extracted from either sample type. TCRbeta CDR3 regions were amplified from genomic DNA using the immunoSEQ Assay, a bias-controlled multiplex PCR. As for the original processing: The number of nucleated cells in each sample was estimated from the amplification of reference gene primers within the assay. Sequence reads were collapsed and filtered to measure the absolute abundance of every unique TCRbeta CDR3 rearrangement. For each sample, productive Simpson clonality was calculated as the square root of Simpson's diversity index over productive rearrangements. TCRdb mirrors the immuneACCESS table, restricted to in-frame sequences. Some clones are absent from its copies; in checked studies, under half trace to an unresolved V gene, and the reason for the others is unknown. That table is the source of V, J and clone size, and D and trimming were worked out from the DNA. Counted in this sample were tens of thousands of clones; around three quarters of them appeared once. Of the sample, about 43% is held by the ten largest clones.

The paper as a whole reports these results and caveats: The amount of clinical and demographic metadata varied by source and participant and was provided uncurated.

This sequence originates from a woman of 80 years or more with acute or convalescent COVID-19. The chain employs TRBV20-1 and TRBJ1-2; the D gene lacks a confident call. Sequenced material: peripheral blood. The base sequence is TGCAGTGCCCCAGAAAACTATGGCTACACCTTC. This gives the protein CSAPENYGYTF.